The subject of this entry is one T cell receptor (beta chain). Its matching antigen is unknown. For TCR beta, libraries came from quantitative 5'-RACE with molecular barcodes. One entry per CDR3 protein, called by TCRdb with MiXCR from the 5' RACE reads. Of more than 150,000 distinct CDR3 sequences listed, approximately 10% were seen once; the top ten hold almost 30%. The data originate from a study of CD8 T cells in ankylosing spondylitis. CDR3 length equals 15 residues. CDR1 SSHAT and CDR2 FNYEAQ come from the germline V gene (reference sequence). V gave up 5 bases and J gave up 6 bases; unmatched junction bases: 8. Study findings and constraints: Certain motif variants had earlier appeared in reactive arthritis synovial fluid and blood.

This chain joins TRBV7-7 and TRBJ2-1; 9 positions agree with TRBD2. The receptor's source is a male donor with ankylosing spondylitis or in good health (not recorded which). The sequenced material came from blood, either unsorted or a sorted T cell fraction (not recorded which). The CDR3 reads CASSLSGGHLNEQFF. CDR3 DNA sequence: TGTGCCAGCAGCCTAAGCGGGGGGCACCTCAATGAGCAGTTCTTC. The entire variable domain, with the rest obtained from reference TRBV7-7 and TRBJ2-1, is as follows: GAGVSQSPRYKVTKRGQDVTLRCDPISSHATLYWYQQALGQGPEFLTYFNYEAQPDKSGLPSDRFSAERPEGSISTLTIQRTEQRDSAMYRCASSLSGGHLNEQFFGPGTRLTVL.